This T cell receptor beta chain was sequenced in a study of regulatory T cells in long-lasting Graves disease. Specified time point: newly diagnosed GD, antithyroid drugs for less than 3 months. Preparation of the TCR library used RNA extracted from PBMCs. Graves' disease was diagnosed by American Thyroid Association guidelines. Each patient gave 7 to 10 milliliters of EDTA-anticoagulated peripheral blood. Relying on iRepertoire HTBI primers and Arm-PCR of CDR3 regions, the team built TCR beta libraries. TCRdb called the multiplex PCR reads again in MiXCR, with one record for every CDR3 protein. The sample lists under 450,000 distinct CDR3 sequences, about 12% occurring once. CDR3 length equals 16 residues. V was trimmed by 6 bases and J by 4 bases, leaving 22 bases between them. Germline V gene data show CDR1 as SGHAT and CDR2 as FQNNGV. This clonotype was detected ten times or more. These records were also assigned to another study, of T cells in Graves' hyperthyroidism and ophthalmopathy. As that report states: Carried out on the TCR CDR3, a first-round RT-PCR used the HTBI primer set. Blood samples included most of the expanded thyroid clonotypes exceeding 0.001.

J is TRBJ2-7 and V is TRBV11-2; the D gene is possibly TRBD1 (6 bases). This TCR derives from a woman between 18 and 29 years old with Graves disease. The sequenced sample was peripheral blood mononuclear cells (PBMCs), obtained at new diagnosis, from a patient treated with antithyroid drugs. CDR3 in DNA: TGTGCCAGCAGTTATCCGACAGGTTGGGGGCCTTACGAGCAGTACTTC. It specifies CASSYPTGWGPYEQYF.